This T cell receptor (beta chain) was profiled in a study of T cell changes during pregnancy in multiple sclerosis. Germline assignment: CDR1 SGHNT and CDR2 YYREEE (reference sequence). The CDR3 length is 14 residues. Measured with immunoSEQ multiplex PCR; TCRdb has only the in-frame clones, and not every one. The sample includes roughly 38,000 clones, 91% of them seen just once. This receptor was obtained from a female donor in good health, enrolled as a control in a pregnancy study. The chain employs TRBV5-4 and TRBJ2-5; D remains unclear. The last part of the DNA fits TRBJ2-7 better; the J call may be wrong. The sample was CD4+ T cells from peripheral blood mononuclear cells, taken in the second trimester of pregnancy. The CDR3 bases are TGTGCCAGCAGGTCTCAAGGAGTAAGCTACGAGCAGTACTTC. This translates into CASRSQGVSYEQYF.